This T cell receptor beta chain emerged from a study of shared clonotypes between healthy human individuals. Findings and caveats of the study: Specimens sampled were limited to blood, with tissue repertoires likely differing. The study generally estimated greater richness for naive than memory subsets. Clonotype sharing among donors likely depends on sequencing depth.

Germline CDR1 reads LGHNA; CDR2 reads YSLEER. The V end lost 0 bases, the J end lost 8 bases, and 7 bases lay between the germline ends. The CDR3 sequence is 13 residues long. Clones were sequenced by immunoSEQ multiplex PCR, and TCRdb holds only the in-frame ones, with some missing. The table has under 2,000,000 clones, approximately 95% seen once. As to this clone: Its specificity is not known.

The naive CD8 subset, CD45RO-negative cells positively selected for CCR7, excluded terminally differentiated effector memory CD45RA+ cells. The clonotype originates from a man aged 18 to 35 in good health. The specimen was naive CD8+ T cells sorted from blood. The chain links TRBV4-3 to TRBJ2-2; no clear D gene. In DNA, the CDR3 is TGCGCCAGCAGCCAAGATTTACGGGGGGAGCTGTTTTTT. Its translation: CASSQDLRGELFF.